Listed below are T cell receptor beta chains from one sample, sequenced in a study of shared clonotypes between healthy human individuals. Some clones are missing from TCRdb's copy, which holds only in-frame ones; the method was immunoSEQ multiplex PCR. The data hold about 2.2 million clones, with roughly 93% observed a single time. Sequenced input: naive CD8+ T cells from PBMCs. The receptors here all came from a man between 18 and 29 years old in good health. Some clones in this sample may be carry-over from other donors' samples. Each CDR3 is given with its conserved first and last residue. A D gene is named only where the DNA matches it firmly. Part of the rows lack a size; the others show once, few, many or a class for expanded clones.

j_gene | v_gene | abundance | d_gene | CDR3nt | CDR3aa
TRBJ1-1 | TRBV20-1 | few | TRBD1 | TGCAGTGCTGACAGGGTGTCTGAAGCTTTCTTT | CSADRVSEAFF
TRBJ2-7 | TRBV5-1 | - | TRBD1 | TGCGCCAGCAGCTTCCGACAGGGTTACGAGCAGTACTTC | CASSFRQGYEQYF
TRBJ2-7 | TRBV7-6 | once | TRBD2 | TGTGCCAGCAGCTGGGGGGGTAGCTCCTACGAGCAGTACTTC | CASSWGGSSYEQYF
TRBJ2-7 | TRBV6-5 | - | - | TGTGCCAGCAGTCAGACCCGAACGGGCGAGCAGTACTTC | CASSQTRTGEQYF
TRBJ2-7 | TRBV6-6 | - | - | TGTGCCAGCAGTTACGGAGAGGGCCCCTACGAGCAGTACTTC | CASSYGEGPYEQYF
TRBJ1-1 | TRBV7-9 | - | - | TGTGCCAGCAGCTTAGGGCTCGGGGGTGGGCTGAACACTGAAGCTTTCTTT | CASSLGLGGGLNTEAFF
TRBJ2-7 | TRBV6-1 | - | - | TGTGCCAGCAGTGGCCGCGGGGCCGCCTACGAGCAGTACTTC | CASSGRGAAYEQYF
TRBJ2-1 | TRBV5-1 | once | - | TGCGCCAGCAGCCGAGCCGTCCTAGACACTCCCTCCTACAATGAGCAGTTCTTC | CASSRAVLDTPSYNEQFF
TRBJ2-1 | TRBV7-6 | - | TRBD2 | TGTGCCAGCAGCTTAACTGCTAGCGGGAGAAATGAGCAGTTCTTC | CASSLTASGRNEQFF
TRBJ2-1 | TRBV27 | - | TRBD2 | TGTGCCAGCACTAGCGGGAGAGTCGGGGGTGTTGAGCAGTTCTTC | CASTSGRVGGVEQFF
TRBJ2-1 | TRBV7-9 | - | - | TGTGCCAGCAGCTTAGAATTTGACAATGAGCAGTTCTTC | CASSLEFDNEQFF
TRBJ2-1 | TRBV28 | once | TRBD2 | TGTGCCAGCAGTCCTGGGACTAGCGGGACCCACAATGAGCAGTTCTTC | CASSPGTSGTHNEQFF
TRBJ1-2 | TRBV5-4 | - | - | TGTGCCAGCAGCTGGGTGGGGCAGGGGAAGAACTATGGCTACACCTTC | CASSWVGQGKNYGYTF
TRBJ2-3 | TRBV4-1 | - | - | TGCGCCAGCAGCCACACAAGGGAAGAGCTCGGGGATACGCAGTATTTT | CASSHTREELGDTQYF
TRBJ2-7 | TRBV9 | - | - | TGTGCCAGCAGCGTAACCGAGGCTTTCTCTAGGGACGAGCAGTACTTC | CASSVTEAFSRDEQYF
TRBJ2-5 | TRBV6-5 | - | TRBD2 | TGTGCCAGCAGTTTCAGCGGGAGCCAAGAGACCCAGTACTTC | CASSFSGSQETQYF
TRBJ2-5 | TRBV5-1 | - | - | TGCGCCAGCAGCTCCAAGCTAAGACAGATACAAGAGACCCAGTACTTC | CASSSKLRQIQETQYF
TRBJ2-4 | TRBV15 | - | TRBD2 | TGTGCCACCAGCAGAGAGGTAGCGGGAGAAGACTGGACCAAAAACATTCAGTACTTC | CATSREVAGEDWTKNIQYF
TRBJ2-6 | TRBV6-1 | - | TRBD1 | TGTGCCAGCCGGCAGGGGGCGTCTGGGGCCAACGTCCTGACTTTC | CASRQGASGANVLTF
TRBJ1-5 | TRBV7-8 | - | - | TGTGCCAGCAGGCGGGCCCTCCCAGAGCCCCAGCATTTT | CASRRALPEPQHF
TRBJ1-4 | TRBV27 | - | - | TGTGCCAGCAGTTCCAGAGAGGGGGCTAATGAAAAACTGTTTTTT | CASSSREGANEKLFF
TRBJ2-7 | TRBV28 | - | - | TGTGCCAGCAGTGAAAGGGACTCATTCCACGAGCAGTACTTC | CASSERDSFHEQYF
TRBJ2-1 | TRBV27 | once | - | TGTGCCAGCAGTTTAAGGGCAGGCCACTACAATGAGCAGTTCTTC | CASSLRAGHYNEQFF
TRBJ2-7 | TRBV28 | - | - | TGTGCCAGCAGTTCCCTTAGGTTGGTGGTGGGGACCGAGCAGTACTTC | CASSSLRLVVGTEQYF
TRBJ2-7 | TRBV27 | - | TRBD2 | TGTGCCAGCAGTTTTAGCGGGGGCTACGAGCAGTACTTC | CASSFSGGYEQYF